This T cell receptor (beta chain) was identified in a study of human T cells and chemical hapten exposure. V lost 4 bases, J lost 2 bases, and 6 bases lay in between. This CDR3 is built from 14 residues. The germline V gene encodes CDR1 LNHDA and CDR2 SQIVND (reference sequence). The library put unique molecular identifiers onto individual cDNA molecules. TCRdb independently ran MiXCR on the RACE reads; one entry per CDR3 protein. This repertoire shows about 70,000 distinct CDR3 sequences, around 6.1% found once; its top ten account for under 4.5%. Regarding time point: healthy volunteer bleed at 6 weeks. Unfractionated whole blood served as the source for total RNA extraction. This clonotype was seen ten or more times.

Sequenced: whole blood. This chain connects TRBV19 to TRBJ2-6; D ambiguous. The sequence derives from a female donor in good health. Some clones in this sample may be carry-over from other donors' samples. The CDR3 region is CASSNFPGANVLTF. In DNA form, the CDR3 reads TGTGCCAGTAGTAACTTTCCTGGGGCCAACGTCCTGACTTTC.